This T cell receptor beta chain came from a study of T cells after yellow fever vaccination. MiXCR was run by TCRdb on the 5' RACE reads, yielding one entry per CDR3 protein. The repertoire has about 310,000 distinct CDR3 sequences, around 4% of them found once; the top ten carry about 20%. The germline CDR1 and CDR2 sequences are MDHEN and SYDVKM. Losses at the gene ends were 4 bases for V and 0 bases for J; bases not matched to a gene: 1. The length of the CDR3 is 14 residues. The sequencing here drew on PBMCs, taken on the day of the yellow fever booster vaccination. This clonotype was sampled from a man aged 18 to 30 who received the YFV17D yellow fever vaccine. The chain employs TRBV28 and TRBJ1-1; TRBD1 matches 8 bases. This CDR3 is CASSWTGMNTEAFF. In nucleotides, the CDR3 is TGTGCCAGCAGTTGGACAGGGATGAACACTGAAGCTTTCTTT.